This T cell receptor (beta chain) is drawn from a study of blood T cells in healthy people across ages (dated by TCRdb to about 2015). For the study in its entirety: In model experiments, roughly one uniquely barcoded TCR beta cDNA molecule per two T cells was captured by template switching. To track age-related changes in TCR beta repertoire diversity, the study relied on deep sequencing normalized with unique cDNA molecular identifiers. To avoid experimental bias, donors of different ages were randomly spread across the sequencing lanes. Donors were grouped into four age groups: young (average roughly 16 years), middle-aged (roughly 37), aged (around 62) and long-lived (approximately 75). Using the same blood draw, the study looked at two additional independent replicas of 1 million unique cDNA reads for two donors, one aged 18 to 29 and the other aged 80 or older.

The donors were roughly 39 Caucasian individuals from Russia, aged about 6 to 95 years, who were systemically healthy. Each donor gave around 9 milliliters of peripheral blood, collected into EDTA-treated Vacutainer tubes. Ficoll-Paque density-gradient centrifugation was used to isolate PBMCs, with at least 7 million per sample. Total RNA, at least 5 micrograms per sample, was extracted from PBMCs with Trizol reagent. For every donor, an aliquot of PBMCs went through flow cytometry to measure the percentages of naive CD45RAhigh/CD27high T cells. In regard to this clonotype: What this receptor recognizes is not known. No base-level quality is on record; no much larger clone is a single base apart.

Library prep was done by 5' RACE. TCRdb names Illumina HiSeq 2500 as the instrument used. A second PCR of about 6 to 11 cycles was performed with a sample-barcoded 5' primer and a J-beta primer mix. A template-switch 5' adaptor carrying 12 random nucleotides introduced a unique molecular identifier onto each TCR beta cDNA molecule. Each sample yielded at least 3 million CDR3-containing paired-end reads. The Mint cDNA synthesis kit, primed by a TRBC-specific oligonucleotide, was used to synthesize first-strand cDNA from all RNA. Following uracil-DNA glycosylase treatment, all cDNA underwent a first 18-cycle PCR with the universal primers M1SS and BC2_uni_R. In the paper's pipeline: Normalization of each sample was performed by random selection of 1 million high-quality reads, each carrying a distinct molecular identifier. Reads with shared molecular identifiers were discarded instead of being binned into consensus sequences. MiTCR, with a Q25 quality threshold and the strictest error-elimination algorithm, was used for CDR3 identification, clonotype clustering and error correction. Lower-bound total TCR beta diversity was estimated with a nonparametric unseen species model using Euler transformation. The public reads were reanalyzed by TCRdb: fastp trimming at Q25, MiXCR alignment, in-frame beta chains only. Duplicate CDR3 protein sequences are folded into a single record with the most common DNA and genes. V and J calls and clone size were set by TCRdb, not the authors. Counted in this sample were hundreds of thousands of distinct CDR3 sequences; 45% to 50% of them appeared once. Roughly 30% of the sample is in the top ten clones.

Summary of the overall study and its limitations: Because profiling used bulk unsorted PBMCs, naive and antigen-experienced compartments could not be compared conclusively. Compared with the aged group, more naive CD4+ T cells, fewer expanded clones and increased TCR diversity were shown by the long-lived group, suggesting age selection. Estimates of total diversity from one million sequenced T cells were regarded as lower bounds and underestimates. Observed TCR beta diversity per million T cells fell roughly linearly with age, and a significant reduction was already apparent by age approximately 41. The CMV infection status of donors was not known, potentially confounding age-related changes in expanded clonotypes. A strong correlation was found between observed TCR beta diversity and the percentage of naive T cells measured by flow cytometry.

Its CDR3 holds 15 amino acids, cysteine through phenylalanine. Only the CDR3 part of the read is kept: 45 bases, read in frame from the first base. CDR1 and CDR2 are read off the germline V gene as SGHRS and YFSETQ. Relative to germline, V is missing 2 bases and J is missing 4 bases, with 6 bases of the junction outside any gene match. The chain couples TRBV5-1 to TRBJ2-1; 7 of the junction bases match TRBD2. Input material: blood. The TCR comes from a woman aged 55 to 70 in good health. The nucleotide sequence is TGCGCCAGCAGCTTTGCGGGAGAAAGGTACAATGAGCAGTTCTTC. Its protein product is CASSFAGERYNEQFF.